The clone carrying this T cell receptor beta chain was seen once. Source study methods: How many nucleated cells were present was estimated from reference gene primer amplification. Some clones are missing from TCRdb's copy, which holds only in-frame ones; the method was immunoSEQ multiplex PCR. V, J and clone size are taken as reported in that table, and D and trimming were inferred from the DNA itself. The sample holds some 270,000 clones, around 89% seen once. Seattle-derived patients entered the study during active infection and were followed longitudinally. The sample originates from a study of blood T cell repertoires in COVID-19. Turning to the study itself: COVID-19 samples collected from the United States, Italy and Spain covered acute and convalescent phases. PBMCs, B-cell-depleted T cells, or T cells provided the cDNA or gDNA that made up the material.

Input material: peripheral blood. The TCR originated in a woman aged 55-69 years with COVID-19, enrolled during active disease.

The CDR3 nucleotides are TGTGCCAGCAGTGATCTCCAGGGCCACCAAGAGACCCAGTACTTC. This codes for CASSDLQGHQETQYF. The chain carries TRBV2 and TRBJ2-5, with D possibly matching TRBD1 (5 bases). Per germline, CDR1 SNHLY and CDR2 FYNNEI. The V end lost 3 bases, the J end lost 0 bases, and 11 bases lay between the germline ends. This CDR3 comprises 15 residues.